This T cell receptor (beta chain) was profiled in a study of human T cells and chemical hapten exposure. Notes on the study in general: Patch test score tracked positively with PT1 expanded TCR counts. With DPC sensitization, TCRs exceeding 1 in 1000 frequency showed no change.

The library attached unique molecular identifiers to individual cDNA molecules. TCRdb processed the RACE reads anew with MiXCR; each CDR3 protein has one entry. The table shows 150,000 to 200,000 distinct CDR3 sequences, with about 14% occurring only once. The V and J ends lost 5 bases and 3 bases respectively, with 10 bases between them. This CDR3 region has 13 residues. Looked up from germline, CDR1 is SEHNR and CDR2 is FQNEAQ (reference sequence). This clonotype was counted at least ten times. Its antigen is unidentified. Documented time point: patch test 1, 2 weeks after DPC sensitization. Treatment of the sample: therapeutic diphenylcyclopropenone sensitization with weekly scalp DPC. Unfractionated whole blood was the source of the extracted total RNA.

The genes are TRBV7-9 and TRBJ1-2, with D uncertain. The sequencing used whole blood, collected in connection with sensitization to the hapten diphenylcyclopropenone (DPC). This sequence was found in a woman in her twenties or thirties with alopecia areata. Some clones in this sample may be carry-over from other donors' samples. CDR3 sequence (DNA): TGTGCCAGCAGCAAGGACCAACACTATGGCTACACCTTC. Protein product: CASSKDQHYGYTF.